The 24 T cell receptor beta chains below were found in one sample sequenced in a study of beta chain features in type 1 diabetes. Expressed TCRB transcripts were sequenced after all isolated RNA was converted to cDNA. Some clones are missing from TCRdb's copy, which holds only in-frame ones; the method was immunoSEQ multiplex PCR. The sample lists 400,000 to 600,000 clones, around 28% seen once, with about 0.06% in the top ten. Sequenced input: naive CD4+ T cells from blood. All receptors derive from a man between 18 and 35 years old in good health.

The chain links TRBV30 to TRBJ2-1; the D gene could be TRBD1 or TRBD2 (6 bases each). Germline V gene data show CDR1 as GTSNPN and CDR2 as SVGIG (reference sequence). This CDR3 comprises 15 residues. Trimming removed 4 bases from V and 5 bases from J, with 18 bases in between. The CDR3 DNA sequence: TGTGCCTGGACCCGGAGGGGGGCGCCCCACAATGAGCAGTTCTTC. Residues: CAWTRRGAPHNEQFF.

Remarks on this clone: Other nucleotide sequences from this sample produce the same CDR3. The chain joins TRBV9 to TRBJ2-7, with D tentatively TRBD1 (6 bases). Germline V lookup: CDR1 SGDLS, CDR2 YYNGEE. V was clipped by 0 bases and J by 2 bases, with 12 bases between them. The CDR3 totals 15 residues. As DNA, the CDR3 is TGTGCCAGCAGCGTAGCGGGGACACCTACCTACGAGCAGTACTTC. Encoded protein: CASSVAGTPTYEQYF.

This clone was observed a few times. The V call is TRBV7-2, the J call TRBJ2-1; D is unresolved. CDR1 is SGHTA and CDR2 is FQGNSA in the germline V gene. V lost 5 bases and J lost 11, with 16 bases in between. The CDR3 spans 13 residues. The CDR3 region has the DNA TGTGCCAGCAGCGATGGCCCCGGGCTCCAGCAGTTCTTC. This sequence encodes CASSDGPGLQQFF.

In regard to this clone: The identical CDR3 is also encoded by other nucleotide sequences in the sample. V and J are TRBV18 and TRBJ2-3; D remains unclear. This CDR3 is built from 13 residues. From germline, CDR1 is KGHSH and CDR2 LQKENI. V lost 2 bases to trimming and J lost 1 base, with 4 bases between them. CDR3 in DNA: TGTGCCAGCTCACCAGGGGGCACAGATACGCAGTATTTT. Translation gives CASSPGGTDTQYF.

The gene calls are TRBV30 and TRBJ2-7; no clear D gene. This CDR3 has 14 amino acids. Trimming left V 4 bases short and J 5 bases short, with 18 bases between. Germline V CDR1 and CDR2: GTSNPN, SVGIG (reference sequence). CDR3 in DNA: TGTGCCTGGACCTCCTCTCCCCAGGCCCACGAGCAGTACTTC. It yields the protein CAWTSSPQAHEQYF.

The chain carries TRBV9 and TRBJ2-5, with 9 bases fitting TRBD2. This CDR3 comprises 15 residues. V lost 3 bases, J lost 4 bases, and 7 bases stayed unmatched. The germline gives CDR1 SGDLS, CDR2 YYNGEE. CDR3 nucleotides: TGTGCCAGCAGCGGTAGCGGGAGTCTGGCAGAGACCCAGTACTTC. This codes for CASSGSGSLAETQYF.

J is TRBJ2-2 and V is TRBV6-6; D uncertain. V lost 5 bases and J 4 bases, leaving 14 bases between the germline ends. Germline-derived CDR1 and CDR2 are MNHNY and SVGAGI (reference sequence). This CDR3 spans 15 amino acids. The CDR3 protein is CASSPHDIFTGELFF. The CDR3 DNA sequence: TGTGCCAGCAGTCCACACGACATCTTCACCGGGGAGCTGTTTTTT.

The chain links TRBV5-4 to TRBJ1-2; 7 positions agree with TRBD1. J gave up 1 base and V 4 bases, and 7 bases lay outside the gene matches. CDR3 size: 15 residues. From germline, CDR1 is SGHNT and CDR2 YYREEE (reference sequence). The chain's CDR3 is CASSIRGGINYGYTF. The CDR3 DNA reads TGTGCCAGCAGCATCAGGGGGGGAATTAACTATGGCTACACCTTC.

This rearrangement joins TRBV7-6 to TRBJ2-1; either TRBD1 or TRBD2 may fit D (5 bases each). With 3 bases removed from V and 8 bases from J, the gap between germline ends came to 11 bases. This CDR3 spans 13 amino acids. Per the germline V gene, CDR1 is SGHVS and CDR2 is FNYEAQ. The CDR3 reads CASSFDRGDEQFF. CDR3 DNA: TGTGCCAGCAGCTTCGATCGGGGCGATGAGCAGTTCTTC.

This clone came up once. The gene calls are TRBV5-1 and TRBJ2-1; TRBD2 agrees at 13 bases. The trim removed 4 bases at V and 6 bases at J, leaving 4 bases unmatched. The germline CDR1 and CDR2 sequences are SGHRS and YFSETQ. The CDR3 covers 15 residues. CDR3 region: CASSTGLAGANEQFF. In DNA form, the CDR3 reads TGCGCCAGCAGCACAGGACTAGCGGGAGCCAATGAGCAGTTCTTC.

The CDR3 DNA follows: TGTGCCAGCAGCTTGAACCTAGCGCCGGGACTAGCGCACTCGTTCTTC. It is translated as CASSLNLAPGLAHSFF. The chain links TRBV5-4 to TRBJ2-1; 10 bases agree with TRBD2. The germline V gene encodes CDR1 SGHNT and CDR2 YYREEE (reference sequence). CDR3 length: 16 amino acids. Trimming at V came to 1 base and at J to 15 bases, leaving 16 bases not matched to a gene. The variable domain in full, with the rest retrieved from reference TRBV5-4 and TRBJ2-1, is ETGVTQSPTHLIKTRGQQVTLRCSSQSGHNTVSWYQQALGQGPQFIFQYYREEENGRGNFPPRFSGLQFPNYSSELNVNALELDDSALYLCASSLNLAPGLAHSFFGPGTRLTVL.

This clone was seen a few times. V and J are TRBV4-3 and TRBJ2-7, with D uncertain. The CDR3 runs 15 residues. Germline V gene data show CDR1 as LGHNA and CDR2 as YSLEER. Trimming took 6 bases from V and 2 from J, leaving 17 bases between them. The CDR3 reads CASSTAIASAYEQYF. CDR3 bases: TGCGCCAGCAGTACTGCGATTGCGAGTGCCTACGAGCAGTACTTC.

This clone occurred a few times. This rearrangement joins TRBV6-6 to TRBJ2-3; 8 nucleotides agree with TRBD1. CDR3 length: 15 amino acids. Germline V gives CDR1 MNHNY, CDR2 SVGAGI (reference sequence). The V gene end was trimmed by 4 bases and the J gene end by 4 bases; junction bases not matched to a gene: 7. Here the CDR3 DNA reads TGTGCCAGCAGTTCGCCGGGACAGGCCCCAGATACGCAGTATTTT. This gives the protein CASSSPGQAPDTQYF.

The chain recombines TRBV14 with TRBJ1-4; no clear D gene. CDR1 and CDR2 (germline): SGHDN, FVKESK. CDR3 length equals 14 residues. Trimming cost V 1 base and J 8 bases, with 11 bases left between them. DNA of the CDR3: TGTGCCAGCAGCCAAGCCCCGGCCCGGGAAAAACTGTTTTTT. Translating it yields CASSQAPAREKLFF.

The chain employs TRBV5-4 and TRBJ2-3, with 7 bases that match TRBD2. From germline, CDR1 is SGHNT and CDR2 YYREEE (reference sequence). The CDR3 is made up of 16 amino acids. V dropped 9 bases and J dropped 2; count of bases not matched to a gene: 15. CDR3 amino acids: CATRLLSRDYTDTQYF. The CDR3 DNA reads TGTGCCACCCGTCTTCTGTCACGGGACTACACAGATACGCAGTATTTT.

This clone was counted between two and nine times. The CDR3 nucleotides read TGCGCCAGCACCCTACAGGGAAACACCGGGGAGCTGTTTTTT. It encodes CASTLQGNTGELFF. V usage is TRBV5-1 and J usage is TRBJ2-2; D possibly corresponds to TRBD1 (6 bases). The CDR3 consists of 14 residues. Deletions cut 6 bases from V and 2 bases from J, with 11 bases between. Germline V lookup: CDR1 SGHRS, CDR2 YFSETQ. The full variable domain, rest sourced from reference TRBV5-1 and TRBJ2-2, is KAGVTQTPRYLIKTRGQQVTLSCSPISGHRSVSWYQQTPGQGLQFLFEYFSETQRNKGNFPGRFSGRQFSNSRSEMNVSTLELGDSALYLCASTLQGNTGELFFGEGSRLTVL.

The CDR3 loop is CAWTWGQYKNIQYF. Written as DNA, the CDR3 is TGTGCCTGGACTTGGGGACAGTACAAAAACATTCAGTACTTC. The chain has TRBV30 and TRBJ2-4; 7 bases are shared with TRBD1. Losses at the gene ends were 4 bases for V and 3 bases for J; bases not matched to a gene: 6. Germline CDR1 and CDR2: GTSNPN and SVGIG (reference sequence). CDR3 length equals 14 residues.

This clone was picked up a small number of times. V usage is TRBV18 and J usage is TRBJ2-5, with 8 bases aligning to TRBD1. CDR1 KGHSH and CDR2 LQKENI come from the germline V gene. The CDR3 runs to 16 residues. Trimming cost V 1 base and J 5 bases; bases outside gene matches: 9. DNA for the CDR3: TGTGCCAGCTCACCACGAGGAGCAGGGGGCGGTGAGACCCAGTACTTC. Its protein product is CASSPRGAGGGETQYF.

The gene calls are TRBV7-9 and TRBJ2-1, with a weak D call TRBD2 (6 bases). This CDR3 has 15 amino acids. Between the trimmed V and J ends, which lost 3 bases and 2 bases, there was a span of 11 bases. The germline V gene has CDR1 SEHNR and CDR2 FQNEAQ (reference sequence). The CDR3 loop reads CASSLTRSPYNEQFF. CDR3 nucleotides: TGTGCCAGCAGCTTGACTAGATCCCCCTACAATGAGCAGTTCTTC.

In this sample, this clone turned up a few times. The rearrangement links TRBV12-5 to TRBJ1-5; D is unclear. V was trimmed by 6 bases and J by 3 bases, leaving 12 bases between them. Germline V gene sequence: CDR1 LGHNT, CDR2 FRNRAP. This CDR3 is built from 14 residues. CDR3: CASGESVANQPQHF. CDR3 nucleotide sequence: TGTGCTAGTGGCGAAAGCGTGGCCAATCAGCCCCAGCATTTT.

Only a few counts were recorded for this clone. This sample also contains other DNA sequences that code for the same CDR3. The chain is built from TRBV5-1 and TRBJ2-1, with D possibly TRBD2 on 5 matching bases. The V end lost 0 bases, the J end lost 0 bases, and 7 bases lay between the germline ends. The CDR3 is 15 residues long. The germline CDR1 and CDR2 sequences are SGHRS and YFSETQ. The CDR3 nucleotides are TGCGCCAGCAGCTTGGAAGGGAGCTCCTACAATGAGCAGTTCTTC. The encoded protein is CASSLEGSSYNEQFF.

This clone was recorded a few times. This sequence joins TRBV30 and TRBJ2-2; D could derive from TRBD1 or TRBD2 (5 bases each). V was clipped by 3 bases and J by 10 bases, with 18 bases between them. The germline gives CDR1 GTSNPN, CDR2 SVGIG (reference sequence). CDR3 length: 14 amino acids. The CDR3 sequence: CAWSGWGSYLELFF. The CDR3, as DNA: TGTGCCTGGAGCGGCTGGGGGAGTTACTTGGAGCTGTTTTTT.

The genes are TRBV7-9 and TRBJ2-7; D might be TRBD1 (5 bases). The CDR3 spans 16 residues. V shed 2 bases and J shed 5 bases, with 19 bases lying between them. CDR1 SEHNR and CDR2 FQNEAQ come from the germline V gene (reference sequence). The CDR3 is CASSLLGANTGHEQYF. The CDR3 coding sequence is TGTGCCAGCAGCTTACTTGGGGCAAACACGGGCCACGAGCAGTACTTC.

The chain combines TRBV30 with TRBJ1-5; 9 positions agree with TRBD1. The germline V gene encodes CDR1 GTSNPN and CDR2 SVGIG (reference sequence). The V gene end was trimmed by 4 bases and the J gene end by 4 bases; junction bases not matched to a gene: 11. The CDR3 loop spans 16 amino acids. In DNA form, the CDR3 reads TGTGCCTGGACCGAAGGCGGGACAGGGATTAATCAGCCCCAGCATTTT. Its protein product is CAWTEGGTGINQPQHF.